The 14 T cell receptor beta chains below come from one sample, sequenced in a study of regulatory T cells in long-lasting Graves disease. CDR3-region Arm-PCR and iRepertoire HTBI primers produced the TCR beta libraries. TCRdb reprocessed the multiplex PCR reads with MiXCR, giving one entry per CDR3 protein. The sample carries hundreds of thousands of distinct CDR3 sequences, 16% recorded once. Stated time point: newly diagnosed GD, antithyroid drugs for less than 3 months. Making the TCR library involved RNA that had been extracted from PBMCs. This sample was also put to use in a study of T cells in Graves' hyperthyroidism and ophthalmopathy.

Sample: peripheral blood mononuclear cells (PBMCs), taken at new diagnosis, from a patient treated with antithyroid drugs. Receptors were obtained from a woman aged 25 to 45 with Graves disease.

There are many counts of this clonotype. The DNA for the CDR3 is TGTGCCAGCAGGGAAGGGTCCACTGAAGCTTTCTTT. Translated: CASREGSTEAFF. V is TRBV28 and J is TRBJ1-1; D is unclear. Between the trimmed V and J ends, which lost 6 bases and 4 bases, there was a span of 9 bases. Germline V gives CDR1 MDHEN, CDR2 SYDVKM. This CDR3 has 12 residues.

The chain has TRBV6-1 and TRBJ2-1, with 8 bases identical to TRBD2. Germline CDR1 and CDR2: MNHNS and SASEGT. The J segment lost 3 bases and the V segment lost 6 bases, leaving 13 bases of the junction unmatched. The CDR3 contains 17 residues. The CDR3 bases are TGTGCCAGCAGCCCCCGACTAGCGCCAGAGATCTACAATGAGCAGTTCTTC. Its translation is CASSPRLAPEIYNEQFF.

V usage is TRBV28 and J usage is TRBJ1-3; D is unresolved. The CDR3 loop spans 17 amino acids. Germline V gives CDR1 MDHEN, CDR2 SYDVKM. Trimming removed 6 bases from V and 4 bases from J, with 22 bases in between. CDR3 region: CASSPPFVGVTGNTIYF. The CDR3 DNA follows: TGTGCCAGCAGCCCCCCATTTGTCGGGGTAACGGGAAACACCATATATTTT.

This clonotype was seen ten or more times. The CDR3 here is CASSEFASANQPQHF. In DNA form, the CDR3 reads TGTGCCAGCAGTGAATTTGCCTCCGCAAATCAGCCCCAGCATTTT. The J gene is TRBJ1-5, the V gene TRBV2, with unresolved D. CDR1 SNHLY and CDR2 FYNNEI come from the germline V gene. The CDR3 is 15 amino acids. V was shortened by 2 bases and J by 4 bases, with 12 bases between the two germline ends. The full variable domain, in which reference TRBV2 and TRBJ1-5 provide the parts outside the CDR3, is EPEVTQTPSHQVTQMGQEVILRCVPISNHLYFYWYRQILGQKVEFLVSFYNNEISEKSEIFDDQFSVERPDGSNFTLKIRSTKLEDSAMYFCASSEFASANQPQHFGDGTRLSIL.

This clonotype has only one observation. The rearrangement uses TRBV7-9 and TRBJ2-2; D perhaps matches TRBD1 (6 bases). Trimming pared 5 bases from V and 6 bases from J, leaving 13 bases between. This CDR3 is built from 14 residues. CDR1 is SEHNR and CDR2 is FQNEAQ in the germline V gene (reference sequence). In nucleotides, the CDR3 is TGTGCCAGCAGCGTTGGACAGACCTCCGGGGAGCTGTTTTTT. The encoded protein is CASSVGQTSGELFF.

This clonotype occurred many times. The chain is built from TRBV6-5 and TRBJ1-1, with D possibly TRBD1 on 6 matching bases. V lost 2 bases to trimming and J lost 7 bases, with 14 bases between them. The V gene's germline CDR1 is MNHEY and CDR2 SVGAGI. This CDR3 region has 14 residues. The CDR3 here is CASSYGGASVEAFF. In DNA form, the CDR3 reads TGTGCCAGCAGTTACGGGGGGGCGTCTGTTGAAGCTTTCTTT.

The chain links TRBV28 to TRBJ2-7; 7 nucleotides agree with TRBD2. V shed 6 bases, J shed 4 bases, and the junction held 15 bases outside the gene matches. The CDR3 runs 16 residues. Per the germline V gene, CDR1 is MDHEN and CDR2 is SYDVKM. CDR3 DNA: TGTGCCAGCAGATTCGGTCGGGGGGTATCCACTTACGAGCAGTACTTC. Its protein is CASRFGRGVSTYEQYF.

This clonotype was counted at least ten times. As DNA, the CDR3 is TGTGCCAGCAGTTTGGGAGCGGGAGTTCGGTACGAGCAGTACTTC. Amino acid sequence: CASSLGAGVRYEQYF. The V gene is TRBV27, the J gene TRBJ2-7, with TRBD2 matching 8 bases. Looked up from germline, CDR1 is MNHEY and CDR2 is SMNVEV (reference sequence). The V gene end was trimmed by 3 bases and the J gene end by 4 bases; junction bases not matched to a gene: 8. The CDR3 is made up of 15 amino acids.

This clonotype was seen many times. CDR3: CASRRGTSGGSRDEQFF. DNA for the CDR3: TGTGCCAGCAGGCGGGGGACTAGCGGGGGATCTAGGGATGAGCAGTTCTTC. V usage is TRBV12-3 or TRBV12-4 and J usage is TRBJ2-1, with 14 bases aligning to TRBD2. The CDR3 sequence is 17 residues long. J lost 8 bases, V lost 6 bases, and 12 bases had no gene match.

This clonotype was detected many times. The chain uses TRBV15 and TRBJ2-7; D gene ambiguous. The CDR3 is 15 residues long. Germline CDR1 and CDR2: LNHNV and YYDKDF (reference sequence). Trimming took off 3 bases at V and 5 bases at J, with 17 bases between the two ends. The CDR3 loop reads CATSRAGLLSDEQYF. DNA for the CDR3: TGTGCCACCAGCAGGGCCGGCCTTCTGTCGGACGAGCAGTACTTC. The entire variable domain, with the rest obtained from reference TRBV15 and TRBJ2-7, is as follows: DAMVIQNPRYQVTQFGKPVTLSCSQTLNHNVMYWYQQKSSQAPKLLFHYYDKDFNNEADTPDNFQSRRPNTSFCFLDIRSPGLGDTAMYLCATSRAGLLSDEQYFGPGTRLTVT.

This clonotype was observed at least ten times. DNA for the CDR3: TGTGCCAGCAGTTTCGGGGACAGGGCCAGCGTGACCCAGTACTTC. It is translated as CASSFGDRASVTQYF. The V and J genes are TRBV28 and TRBJ2-5; 9 bases are shared with TRBD1. CDR3 length equals 15 residues. The ends lost 3 bases at V and 7 bases at J; junction bases unmatched: 9. Per the germline V gene, CDR1 is MDHEN and CDR2 is SYDVKM.

This clonotype occurred a few times. V and J are TRBV4-2 and TRBJ1-2; TRBD1 might be the D (6 bases). Germline assignment: CDR1 LGHNA and CDR2 YNFKEQ. The CDR3 has 16 residues. Deletions cut 0 bases from V and 5 bases from J, with 16 bases between. The CDR3 DNA reads TGTGCCAGCAGCCAAGATGAGAAAACAGGGAAATATGGCTACACCTTC. Translation: CASSQDEKTGKYGYTF.

A few counts support this clonotype. The genes are TRBV7-2 and TRBJ2-7, with 9 bases identical to TRBD2. Germline values: CDR1 SGHTA, CDR2 FQGNSA. CDR3 length: 17 residues. V lost 8 bases, J lost 2 bases, and 16 bases stayed unmatched. CDR3 sequence reads: CASSPSSSGRVPYEQYF. The CDR3 nucleotides read TGTGCCAGCTCACCATCTAGTAGCGGGAGAGTCCCCTACGAGCAGTACTTC.

This clonotype was observed at least ten times. The V and J genes are TRBV2 and TRBJ1-1, with 9 positions matching TRBD1. The CDR3 extends over 15 amino acids. In germline, CDR1 is SNHLY, CDR2 FYNNEI. Trimming took 6 bases from V and 4 from J; bases not matched to a gene: 9. Written as DNA, the CDR3 is TGTGCCAGCAGCAACGCCGGGACAGGGACCACTGAAGCTTTCTTT. Translated, it gives CASSNAGTGTTEAFF.